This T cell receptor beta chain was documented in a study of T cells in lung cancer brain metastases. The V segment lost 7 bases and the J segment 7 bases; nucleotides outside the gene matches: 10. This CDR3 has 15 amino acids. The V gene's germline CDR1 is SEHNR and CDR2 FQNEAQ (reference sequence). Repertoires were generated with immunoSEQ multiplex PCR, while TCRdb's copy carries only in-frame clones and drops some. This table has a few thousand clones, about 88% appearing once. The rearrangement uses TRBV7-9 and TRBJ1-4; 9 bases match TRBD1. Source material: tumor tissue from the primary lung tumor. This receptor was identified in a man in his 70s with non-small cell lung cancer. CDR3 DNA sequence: TGTGCCAGCAACCCAACAGGGGGCGCTTCTGAAAAACTGTTTTTT. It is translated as CASNPTGGASEKLFF.